These T cell receptor beta chains were read from a single sample in a study of cytomegalovirus exposure and HLA in healthy donors. Clones were read by immunoSEQ multiplex PCR, and TCRdb kept only the in-frame ones, dropping some. Of 120,000 to 150,000 clones listed, roughly nine tenths were seen once; the top ten hold less than 3.5%. The sequenced sample consisted of PBMCs. These receptors were collected from a man in his late teens or twenties in good health and CMV-seronegative. The CDR3 runs from the conserved cysteine through the conserved F or W. Each record gives: clone size, J gene, D gene, V gene, CDR3 DNA, CDR3 protein. The D gene is left open where the match is weak. Expanded clones get a size class; other rows say once, few or many, or leave the size out.

clone_size: NA; j_call: TRBJ2-4; d_call: TRBD1; v_call: TRBV6-4; cdr3_nt: TGTGCCAGCAGAGGACAGGGTGAAACCAAAAACATTCAGTACTTC; cdr3_aa: CASRGQGETKNIQYF
clone_size: NA; j_call: TRBJ1-2; d_call: TRBD1; v_call: TRBV18; cdr3_nt: TGTGCCAGCTCACCACCGAAGTTTGTTCCCTCCCCCGGGACAGCCCCGGGCTATGGCTACACCTTC; cdr3_aa: CASSPPKFVPSPGTAPGYGYTF
clone_size: NA; j_call: TRBJ2-5; d_call: TRBD2; v_call: TRBV6-5; cdr3_nt: TGTGCCAGCCGGGGTGACGGGAGGGGGGAGACCCAGTACTTC; cdr3_aa: CASRGDGRGETQYF
clone_size: NA; j_call: TRBJ2-5; d_call: TRBD2; v_call: TRBV4-1; cdr3_nt: TGCGCCAGCAGCCGGGGACTACTCGATGAGACCCAGTACTTC; cdr3_aa: CASSRGLLDETQYF
clone_size: NA; j_call: TRBJ1-1; d_call: NA; v_call: TRBV15; cdr3_nt: TGTGCCACCAGCAGAGACCGAGGTGACGCTTTCTTT; cdr3_aa: CATSRDRGDAFF
clone_size: once; j_call: TRBJ1-1; d_call: TRBD1; v_call: TRBV13; cdr3_nt: TGTGCCAGCAGCTTGGGACAGTCGAACACTGAAGCTTTCTTT; cdr3_aa: CASSLGQSNTEAFF
clone_size: few; j_call: TRBJ2-7; d_call: TRBD1; v_call: TRBV2; cdr3_nt: TGTGCCGGGGGACAGGACTCCTACGAGCAGTACTTC; cdr3_aa: CAGGQDSYEQYF
clone_size: NA; j_call: TRBJ1-1; d_call: NA; v_call: TRBV28; cdr3_nt: TGTGCCAGCAGTACAACAGGGAATTATCCTTTGAACACTGAAGCTTTCTTT; cdr3_aa: CASSTTGNYPLNTEAFF
clone_size: few; j_call: TRBJ1-2; d_call: NA; v_call: TRBV10-3; cdr3_nt: TGTGCCATCAGCGGCACAGGAGATGGCTACACCTTC; cdr3_aa: CAISGTGDGYTF
clone_size: NA; j_call: TRBJ2-7; d_call: TRBD2; v_call: TRBV5-1; cdr3_nt: TGCGCCAGCAGCTTCACCGGGACTAGCGGGAGAACCTACGAGCAGTACTTC; cdr3_aa: CASSFTGTSGRTYEQYF
clone_size: NA; j_call: TRBJ2-2; d_call: TRBD1; v_call: TRBV5-1; cdr3_nt: TGCGCCAGCAGCTTGAGGGGGCGCGAAACCGGGGAGCTGTTTTTT; cdr3_aa: CASSLRGRETGELFF
clone_size: NA; j_call: TRBJ2-7; d_call: NA; v_call: TRBV11-1; cdr3_nt: TGTGCCAGCAGCCCAAGTCCCTCGACTAGTTTCTCCGAGCAGTACTTC; cdr3_aa: CASSPSPSTSFSEQYF
clone_size: NA; j_call: TRBJ1-2; d_call: NA; v_call: TRBV7-2; cdr3_nt: TGTGCCAGCAGCTTAGGCCGGAGCTATGGCTACACCTTC; cdr3_aa: CASSLGRSYGYTF
clone_size: NA; j_call: TRBJ1-3; d_call: TRBD1; v_call: TRBV7-9; cdr3_nt: TGTGCCAGCAGCTCGACAGGGGGCTCTGGAAACACCATATATTTT; cdr3_aa: CASSSTGGSGNTIYF
clone_size: NA; j_call: TRBJ1-2; d_call: TRBD1; v_call: TRBV30; cdr3_nt: TGTGCCTGGAGTGCAACTCGGGACAGAGTGGATGGCTACACCTTC; cdr3_aa: CAWSATRDRVDGYTF
clone_size: NA; j_call: TRBJ2-2; d_call: TRBD1; v_call: TRBV5-1; cdr3_nt: TGCGCCAGCAGGTTGGCGGACAGGGCGAACACCGGGGAGCTGTTTTTT; cdr3_aa: CASRLADRANTGELFF
clone_size: NA; j_call: TRBJ1-5; d_call: NA; v_call: TRBV6-5; cdr3_nt: TGTGCCAGCAGTAGTGAGGGCAATCAGCCCCAGCATTTT; cdr3_aa: CASSSEGNQPQHF
clone_size: NA; j_call: TRBJ1-2; d_call: TRBD1; v_call: TRBV4-3; cdr3_nt: TGCGCCAGCAGCCGGACTCCCGGGACAGCCACTAACTATGGCTACACCTTC; cdr3_aa: CASSRTPGTATNYGYTF
clone_size: NA; j_call: TRBJ1-4; d_call: TRBD1; v_call: TRBV28; cdr3_nt: TGTGCCAGCAGTCCTGGGGACAGGGGTGAAAAACTGTTTTTT; cdr3_aa: CASSPGDRGEKLFF
clone_size: NA; j_call: TRBJ2-1; d_call: NA; v_call: TRBV7-8; cdr3_nt: TGTGCCAGCAGCTTAGCACTAGGTAATGAGCAGTTCTTC; cdr3_aa: CASSLALGNEQFF
clone_size: NA; j_call: TRBJ1-1; d_call: NA; v_call: TRBV25-1; cdr3_nt: TGTGCCAGCAGCGACCGGCAGGGGATAACTGAAGCTTTCTTT; cdr3_aa: CASSDRQGITEAFF
clone_size: NA; j_call: TRBJ2-7; d_call: NA; v_call: TRBV5-1; cdr3_nt: TGCGCCAGCAGCTTCCACCGACAGGAGGTCTACCACGAGCAGTACTTC; cdr3_aa: CASSFHRQEVYHEQYF
clone_size: NA; j_call: TRBJ2-2; d_call: NA; v_call: TRBV6-6; cdr3_nt: TGTGCCAGCATAAGTCCAGGGTTCGGCGGGGAGCTGTTTTTT; cdr3_aa: CASISPGFGGELFF
clone_size: NA; j_call: TRBJ1-5; d_call: NA; v_call: TRBV28; cdr3_nt: TGTGCCAGCAGGCGAGTGGGCAATCAGCCCCAGCATTTT; cdr3_aa: CASRRVGNQPQHF
clone_size: NA; j_call: TRBJ2-2; d_call: TRBD2; v_call: TRBV6-5; cdr3_nt: TGTGCCAGCAGTTACCTCCGGGACTATCGCTCCGGGGAGCTGTTTTTT; cdr3_aa: CASSYLRDYRSGELFF
clone_size: few; j_call: TRBJ2-7; d_call: NA; v_call: TRBV18; cdr3_nt: TGTGCCAGCTCACCCGGGAGCGACTACGAGCAGTACTTC; cdr3_aa: CASSPGSDYEQYF
clone_size: NA; j_call: TRBJ2-1; d_call: NA; v_call: TRBV18; cdr3_nt: TGTGCCAGCTCACGTACAGTTGGCTCCTACAATGAGCAGTTCTTC; cdr3_aa: CASSRTVGSYNEQFF
clone_size: NA; j_call: TRBJ1-4; d_call: NA; v_call: TRBV27; cdr3_nt: TGTGCCAGCAGCCCCCTCGCAGGGGATTACGGAAAACTGTTTTTT; cdr3_aa: CASSPLAGDYGKLFF
clone_size: NA; j_call: TRBJ1-2; d_call: NA; v_call: TRBV11-2; cdr3_nt: TGTGCCAGCAGCTCAAGGGGGGGGAACTATGGCTACACCTTC; cdr3_aa: CASSSRGGNYGYTF
clone_size: NA; j_call: TRBJ2-7; d_call: TRBD1; v_call: TRBV18; cdr3_nt: TGTGCCAGCTCACCACAGACAGGGCCCGAGCAGTACTTC; cdr3_aa: CASSPQTGPEQYF
clone_size: NA; j_call: TRBJ2-7; d_call: TRBD1; v_call: TRBV5-5; cdr3_nt: TGTGCCAGCAGCTCGGGACAGGGGCCCTTATACGAGCAGTACTTC; cdr3_aa: CASSSGQGPLYEQYF
clone_size: NA; j_call: TRBJ1-4; d_call: NA; v_call: TRBV7-9; cdr3_nt: TGTGCCAGCAGCTTGTCACCGGACAAACGGCTGTTTTTT; cdr3_aa: CASSLSPDKRLFF
clone_size: NA; j_call: TRBJ2-1; d_call: TRBD2; v_call: TRBV6-6; cdr3_nt: TGTGCCAGCAGTCGACTAGCGGGGGATAATGAGCAGTTCTTC; cdr3_aa: CASSRLAGDNEQFF
clone_size: NA; j_call: TRBJ2-7; d_call: NA; v_call: TRBV5-4; cdr3_nt: TGTGCCAGCAGCTGGGGGCCCTTAAGCTCCTACGAGCAGTACTTC; cdr3_aa: CASSWGPLSSYEQYF
clone_size: NA; j_call: TRBJ2-7; d_call: TRBD2; v_call: TRBV28; cdr3_nt: TGTGCCAGCGGGGTTAGCGGGTACGAGCAGTACTTC; cdr3_aa: CASGVSGYEQYF
clone_size: NA; j_call: TRBJ1-5; d_call: NA; v_call: TRBV6-5; cdr3_nt: TGTGCCAGCAGTCCAAGACAGAATAGCAATCAGCCCCAGCATTTT; cdr3_aa: CASSPRQNSNQPQHF
clone_size: NA; j_call: TRBJ1-2; d_call: NA; v_call: TRBV29-1; cdr3_nt: TGCAGCGCCTACCTCCAGGGTAGCTACACCTTC; cdr3_aa: CSAYLQGSYTF
clone_size: NA; j_call: TRBJ2-1; d_call: TRBD2; v_call: TRBV19; cdr3_nt: TGTGCCAGTAGTATAGAAGCGGGAGAAGGGCTTAATGAGCAGTTCTTC; cdr3_aa: CASSIEAGEGLNEQFF
clone_size: NA; j_call: TRBJ1-1; d_call: NA; v_call: TRBV2; cdr3_nt: TGTGCCAGCAGTCCACCCGGGGGGACTCATGAAGCTTTCTTT; cdr3_aa: CASSPPGGTHEAFF
clone_size: NA; j_call: TRBJ2-5; d_call: NA; v_call: TRBV7-9; cdr3_nt: TGTGCCAGCAGCTTCGGGCCCCGAGGGTTTTGGGAGACCCAGTACTTC; cdr3_aa: CASSFGPRGFWETQYF
clone_size: NA; j_call: TRBJ2-7; d_call: NA; v_call: TRBV6-1; cdr3_nt: TGTGCCAGCAGCCAAGCGTACGAGCAGTACTTC; cdr3_aa: CASSQAYEQYF
clone_size: NA; j_call: TRBJ2-1; d_call: NA; v_call: TRBV2; cdr3_nt: TGTGCCAGCAGTGAGTTGTCGGGAAGTGAGCAGTTCTTC; cdr3_aa: CASSELSGSEQFF
clone_size: NA; j_call: TRBJ1-2; d_call: NA; v_call: TRBV19; cdr3_nt: TGTGCCAGTAGAAGCCCCGGGAGTGGAGGATCTATAGGCTACACCTTC; cdr3_aa: CASRSPGSGGSIGYTF
clone_size: NA; j_call: TRBJ1-1; d_call: NA; v_call: TRBV18; cdr3_nt: TGTGCCAGCTCACCCAGGGGAGCTGCTGAAGCTTTCTTT; cdr3_aa: CASSPRGAAEAFF
clone_size: NA; j_call: TRBJ1-2; d_call: NA; v_call: TRBV5-1; cdr3_nt: TGCGCCAGCAGCTTAACCCCAACAGAGAACTATGGCTACACCTTC; cdr3_aa: CASSLTPTENYGYTF
clone_size: NA; j_call: TRBJ2-1; d_call: TRBD2; v_call: TRBV7-9; cdr3_nt: TGTGCCAGCAGCTTCCTTTCGGGGCTAGCGGGAGACGAGCAGTTCTTC; cdr3_aa: CASSFLSGLAGDEQFF
clone_size: once; j_call: TRBJ2-7; d_call: TRBD2; v_call: TRBV19; cdr3_nt: TGTGCCAGTAGTTACTTTGGGGAGCTAGCGGGAGATGTCTACGAGCAGTACTTC; cdr3_aa: CASSYFGELAGDVYEQYF
clone_size: NA; j_call: TRBJ1-2; d_call: TRBD1; v_call: TRBV18; cdr3_nt: TGTGCCAGCTCAACCGACAGGGGATACTATGGCTACACCTTC; cdr3_aa: CASSTDRGYYGYTF
clone_size: NA; j_call: TRBJ2-7; d_call: NA; v_call: TRBV5-1; cdr3_nt: TGCGCCAGCAGCTTCATGTTGGGGGCGAACCACGAGCAGTACTTC; cdr3_aa: CASSFMLGANHEQYF
clone_size: NA; j_call: TRBJ2-7; d_call: TRBD2; v_call: TRBV2; cdr3_nt: TGTGCCAGCAGCGAGGTCCCTTTTAGCGGGGGATATCCTTACGAGCAGTACTTC; cdr3_aa: CASSEVPFSGGYPYEQYF
clone_size: NA; j_call: TRBJ2-7; d_call: NA; v_call: TRBV28; cdr3_nt: TGTGCCAGCAGTTTAAGCGGACTGCCCTACGAGCAGTACTTC; cdr3_aa: CASSLSGLPYEQYF
clone_size: NA; j_call: TRBJ1-4; d_call: TRBD1; v_call: TRBV18; cdr3_nt: TGTGCCAGCTCACCGAACGGACAGGGTTATAATGAAAAACTGTTTTTT; cdr3_aa: CASSPNGQGYNEKLFF
clone_size: NA; j_call: TRBJ2-1; d_call: TRBD2; v_call: TRBV15; cdr3_nt: TGTGCCACCAGCAGAGACCCCCCGGGGGGCAATGAGCAGTTCTTC; cdr3_aa: CATSRDPPGGNEQFF
clone_size: NA; j_call: TRBJ2-7; d_call: NA; v_call: TRBV5-6; cdr3_nt: TGTGCCAGCAGCCAATTCTACGAGCAGTACTTC; cdr3_aa: CASSQFYEQYF